The 29 T cell receptor beta chains reported below all come from one sample, sequenced in a study of CD8 T cells in ankylosing spondylitis. Via MiXCR, TCRdb re-called the 5' RACE reads, giving one row per CDR3 protein. Of 310,000 or so distinct CDR3 sequences listed, 20% are singletons. The sequenced sample consisted of blood, either unsorted or a sorted T cell fraction (not recorded which). The source of these receptors is a male donor with ankylosing spondylitis or in good health (not recorded which).

This clonotype came up a few times. This chain links TRBV6-1 with TRBJ2-2, with 13 bases aligning to TRBD2. From germline, CDR1 is MNHNS and CDR2 SASEGT. Trimming at V came to 6 bases and at J to 0 bases, leaving 10 bases not matched to a gene. This CDR3 is 19 amino acids long. The CDR3 region has the DNA TGTGCCAGCAGCCGCGGACTAGCGGGAGTGTCGTCGAACACCGGGGAGCTGTTTTTT. As protein: CASSRGLAGVSSNTGELFF.

The chain is built from TRBV7-3 and TRBJ2-6; a possible D gene is TRBD2 (7 bases). Per germline, CDR1 SGHTA and CDR2 FQGTGA. The germline V and J ends were trimmed by 3 bases and 0 bases, with 15 bases remaining between them. There are 18 residues in the CDR3. CDR3 sequence (DNA): TGTGCCAGCAGCTTGTCGGGCGGGGGCCTCTCTGGGGCCAACGTCCTGACTTTC. Its translation is CASSLSGGGLSGANVLTF.

The chain combines TRBV9 with TRBJ2-3; maybe TRBD2 (6 bases). CDR3 length: 15 residues. Trimming cost V 2 bases and J 1 base, with 11 bases left between them. The germline V gene encodes CDR1 SGDLS and CDR2 YYNGEE. CDR3: CASSVLGGGTDTQYF. CDR3 sequence (DNA): TGTGCCAGCAGCGTGTTGGGCGGGGGCACAGATACGCAGTATTTT.

This clonotype was picked up a small number of times. The gene calls are TRBV7-2 and TRBJ2-3, with unresolved D. V lost 6 bases and J 1 base, leaving 17 bases between the germline ends. CDR1 and CDR2 from the germline V gene are SGHTA and FQGNSA. This CDR3 has 16 amino acids. The CDR3 sequence: CASSAEPGPGTDTQYF. The CDR3 nucleotides read TGTGCCAGCAGTGCAGAGCCAGGCCCTGGCACAGATACGCAGTATTTT. Full variable domain (missing parts from reference TRBV7-2 and TRBJ2-3): GAGVSQSPSNKVTEKGKDVELRCDPISGHTALYWYRQSLGQGLEFLIYFQGNSAPDKSGLPSDRFSAERTGGSVSTLTIQRTQQEDSAVYLCASSAEPGPGTDTQYFGPGTRLTVL.

This clonotype was detected only once. V and J are TRBV6-1 and TRBJ2-7; 8 bases line up with TRBD2. This CDR3 is built from 15 residues. Germline CDR1 reads MNHNS; CDR2 reads SASEGT. DNA of the CDR3: TGTGTCAGCAGTGAAGCGGGGGTTCCGATTTACGAGCAGTACGTC. Translating gives CVSSEAGVPIYEQYV.

V usage is TRBV29-1 and J usage is TRBJ1-2; TRBD1 might be the D (6 bases). The CDR3 totals 15 residues. V lost 4 bases to trimming and J lost 7 bases, with 22 bases between them. Germline V gene data show CDR1 as SQVTM and CDR2 as ANQGSEA. CDR3 protein: CSVVGGSQGRGGYTF. DNA for the CDR3: TGCAGCGTTGTAGGGGGGAGTCAGGGGAGAGGTGGCTACACCTTC. Full variable domain (outside the CDR3, taken from reference TRBV29-1 and TRBJ1-2): SAVISQKPSRDICQRGTSLTIQCQVDSQVTMMFWYRQQPGQSLTLIATANQGSEATYESGFVIDKFPISRPNLTFSTLTVSNMSPEDSSIYLCSVVGGSQGRGGYTFGSGTRLTVV.

The CDR3 loop reads CASSPQGGSYNSPLHF. For the CDR3, the DNA is TGTGCCAGCAGCCCACAGGGTGGGTCCTATAATTCACCCCTCCACTTT. This chain links TRBV12-3 or TRBV12-4 with TRBJ1-6; D is perhaps TRBD1 (6 bases). V was clipped by 6 bases and J by 1 base, with 13 bases between them. This CDR3 comprises 16 residues.

V is TRBV12-3 or TRBV12-4 and J is TRBJ1-1; no clear D. Trimming shortened V by 6 bases and J by 1 base, and 12 bases separated the two germline ends. The CDR3 spans 14 residues. The CDR3 reads CASSTPLRNTEAFF. CDR3 nucleotides: TGTGCCAGCAGCACCCCACTCCGGAACACTGAAGCTTTCTTT.

This clonotype was seen only a few times. The chain links TRBV5-5 to TRBJ2-2; D is uncertain. CDR1 SGHKS and CDR2 YYEKEE come from the germline V gene (reference sequence). The length of the CDR3 is 13 residues. Trimming took 3 bases from V and 6 from J, leaving 9 bases between them. CDR3 loop: CASSSNSAGELFF. In nucleotides, the CDR3 is TGTGCCAGCAGCTCAAACAGTGCCGGGGAGCTGTTTTTT.

This clonotype has a handful of counts. The chain has TRBV20-1 and TRBJ2-5, with 7 bases identical to TRBD1. The junction had 14 bases not matched to a gene; V was cut back by 0 bases and J by 7 bases. This CDR3 has 16 amino acids. CDR1 and CDR2 from the germline V gene are DFQATT and SNEGSKA (reference sequence). CDR3: CSAREPPHTGAGTQYF. The DNA for the CDR3 is TGCAGTGCTAGAGAACCCCCCCACACAGGGGCAGGGACCCAGTACTTC.

This clonotype was detected a few times. The rearrangement links TRBV28 to TRBJ2-6; the D gene is possibly TRBD1 (6 bases). The V gene's germline CDR1 is MDHEN and CDR2 SYDVKM. Trimming cost V 3 bases and J 4 bases, with 10 bases left between them. CDR3 length: 15 amino acids. In nucleotides, the CDR3 is TGTGCCAGCAGTTTCGCAGGGACAGGGGCCAACGTCCTGACTTTC. Translating gives CASSFAGTGANVLTF.

The genes are TRBV5-1 and TRBJ2-2; the D is unclear. Trimming took 4 bases from V and 7 from J, leaving 11 bases between them. Germline V gene lookup returns CDR1 SGHRS and CDR2 YFSETQ. The CDR3 is made up of 13 amino acids. The CDR3 sequence: CASSPGAGGELFF. As DNA, the CDR3 is TGCGCCAGCAGCCCGGGTGCAGGCGGGGAGCTGTTTTTT.

The chain recombines TRBV5-1 with TRBJ2-1; maybe TRBD1 (6 bases). V was clipped by 7 bases and J by 2 bases, with 16 bases between them. Per germline, CDR1 SGHRS and CDR2 YFSETQ. The CDR3 totals 15 residues. Written as DNA, the CDR3 is TGCGCCAGCGCCCGAGCAGGGGAAACCTACAATGAGCAGTTCTTC. Translation gives CASARAGETYNEQFF.

The rearrangement joins TRBV9 to TRBJ1-1; weak D call: TRBD1 (5 bases). This CDR3 has 14 amino acids. The V gene lost 4 bases and the J gene lost 0 bases, with 10 bases spanning the gap. CDR1 and CDR2 from the germline V gene are SGDLS and YYNGEE. The CDR3 sequence: CASSTGHMNTEAFF. CDR3 coding DNA: TGTGCCAGCAGCACAGGTCACATGAACACTGAAGCTTTCTTT.

The chain employs TRBV6-2 or TRBV6-3 and TRBJ2-2, with 11 bases lining up with TRBD2. The V and J ends lost 1 base and 1 base, in that order; junction bases with no gene match: 2. Germline-derived CDR1 and CDR2 are MNHEY and SVGEGT. This CDR3 contains 17 residues. The CDR3 DNA is TGTGCCAGCAGTTACTTCGGACTAGCGGGGAACACCGGGGAGCTGTTTTTT. As protein: CASSYFGLAGNTGELFF.

The V call is TRBV7-3, the J call TRBJ2-3; 9 bases match TRBD1. Looked up from germline, CDR1 is SGHTA and CDR2 is FQGTGA. The CDR3 is made up of 14 amino acids. J was trimmed by 14 bases and V by 6 bases; bases with no gene match: 15. This CDR3 is CASSQNFVGTGLYF. CDR3 sequence (DNA): TGTGCCAGCAGTCAAAATTTCGTGGGGACAGGGCTGTATTTT.

This clonotype was counted a few times. This chain's CDR3 is CASSLVRGGGSYNEQFF. The DNA for the CDR3 is TGTGCCAGCAGCTTAGTTCGGGGCGGAGGATCCTACAATGAGCAGTTCTTC. The V gene is TRBV7-2, the J gene TRBJ2-1; TRBD1 or TRBD2 may be the D gene (5 bases each). Deletions cut 1 base from V and 1 base from J, with 14 bases between. This CDR3 has 17 residues. The germline gives CDR1 SGHTA, CDR2 FQGNSA.

The CDR3 here is CSAAGQGQPQHF. CDR3 bases: TGCAGCGCCGCTGGACAGGGCCAGCCCCAGCATTTT. The V call is TRBV29-1, the J call TRBJ1-5, with 8 bases matching TRBD1. Trimming took 7 bases from V and 7 from J; bases not matched to a gene: 6. This CDR3 is 12 amino acids long. Germline V gene lookup returns CDR1 SQVTM and CDR2 ANQGSEA.

In this sample, this clonotype turned up many times. The chain joins TRBV20-1 to TRBJ2-5; D remains unclear. Between the trimmed V and J ends, which lost 1 base and 2 bases, there was a span of 8 bases. The CDR3 contains 13 residues. Germline V gene data show CDR1 as DFQATT and CDR2 as SNEGSKA (reference sequence). The CDR3 reads CSARVEDQETQYF. In nucleotides, the CDR3 is TGCAGTGCTAGAGTAGAGGATCAAGAGACCCAGTACTTC.

The count of this clonotype is one. The rearrangement joins TRBV10-3 to TRBJ2-1, with TRBD1 matching 9 bases. Per germline, CDR1 ENHRY and CDR2 SYGVKD. V gave up 6 bases and J gave up 1 base; unmatched junction bases: 4. CDR3 length equals 15 residues. CDR3 in amino acids: CAIRAGTGSYNEQFF. As DNA, the CDR3 is TGTGCCATCAGAGCCGGGACAGGGTCCTACAATGAGCAGTTCTTC.

The rearrangement joins TRBV5-4 to TRBJ2-3, with a possible D match to TRBD2 (5 bases). The CDR3 length is 16 residues. Trimming took off 2 bases at V and 0 bases at J, with 13 bases between the two ends. CDR1 is SGHNT and CDR2 is YYREEE in the germline V gene (reference sequence). This CDR3 reads CASSFGGGRSTDTQYF. CDR3 in DNA: TGTGCCAGCAGCTTCGGCGGAGGACGCAGCACAGATACGCAGTATTTT.

In this sample, this clonotype turned up many times. The chain is built from TRBV4-2 and TRBJ2-3; 16 nucleotides agree with TRBD2. The CDR3 sequence is 15 residues long. Per germline, CDR1 LGHNA and CDR2 YNFKEQ. The ends lost 5 bases at V and 6 bases at J; junction bases unmatched: 2. The CDR3 DNA sequence: TGTGCCAGCAGCTCGGGACTAGCGGGGGGGGATACGCAGTATTTT. It is translated as CASSSGLAGGDTQYF.

The chain is built from TRBV7-2 and TRBJ2-1; D uncertain. V shed 1 base and J shed 1 base, with 8 bases lying between them. There are 15 residues in the CDR3. CDR1 SGHTA and CDR2 FQGNSA come from the germline V gene. The CDR3 nucleotides are TGTGCCAGCAGCTTAGAGTCTGGATCCTACAATGAGCAGTTCTTC. This encodes CASSLESGSYNEQFF.

Ten or more counts support this clonotype. The chain has TRBV12-3 or TRBV12-4 and TRBJ1-2; perhaps TRBD1 as D (5 bases). V lost 7 bases, J lost 2 bases, and 11 bases lay in between. The CDR3 has 13 amino acids. The CDR3, as DNA: TGTGCCAGCATTAGCGACAGAAACTATGGCTACACCTTC. The encoded protein is CASISDRNYGYTF.

A few counts support this clonotype. The V call is TRBV20-1, the J call TRBJ2-1, with D perhaps given as TRBD1 or TRBD2 (5 bases each). The CDR3 has 16 amino acids. CDR1 is DFQATT, CDR2 SNEGSKA, per germline (reference sequence). V lost 4 bases to trimming and J lost 6 bases, with 22 bases between them. The CDR3 DNA sequence: TGCAGTGCTACGGACTGGGACGAAGGGGTAGGCAATGAGCAGTTCTTC. This gives the protein CSATDWDEGVGNEQFF.

J is TRBJ2-2 and V is TRBV5-1, with D possibly being TRBD1 (5 bases). V was trimmed by 0 bases and J by 2 bases, leaving 11 bases between them. The germline CDR1 and CDR2 sequences are SGHRS and YFSETQ. There are 16 residues in the CDR3. The CDR3 DNA is TGCGCCAGCAGCTTGGGCGGACATACCAACACCGGGGAGCTGTTTTTT. Protein: CASSLGGHTNTGELFF. Filled out from reference TRBV5-1 and TRBJ2-2, the complete variable domain reads KAGVTQTPRYLIKTRGQQVTLSCSPISGHRSVSWYQQTPGQGLQFLFEYFSETQRNKGNFPGRFSGRQFSNSRSEMNVSTLELGDSALYLCASSLGGHTNTGELFFGEGSRLTVL.

This clonotype turned up a few times. V gene TRBV12-3 or TRBV12-4 combines with J gene TRBJ1-2; tentative D call: TRBD1 (5 bases). The CDR3 runs to 13 residues. V was shortened by 1 base and J by 5 bases, with 8 bases between the two germline ends. CDR3 DNA sequence: TGTGCCAGCAGTTTAGGACAGCTATATGGCTACACCTTC. As protein: CASSLGQLYGYTF.

This clonotype came up once. The CDR3 DNA reads TGCAGTGCTAGAGATTGGCAGGCGGATAGGGCGACAGATACGCAGTATTTT. Encoded protein: CSARDWQADRATDTQYF. The chain combines TRBV20-1 with TRBJ2-3; the D is unclear. This CDR3 comprises 17 residues. The ends were cut back, 0 bases at V and 3 bases at J, with 19 bases in the middle. Germline CDR1 and CDR2: DFQATT and SNEGSKA (reference sequence).

This chain links TRBV5-1 with TRBJ2-3, with TRBD2 as a possible D gene (5 bases). CDR1 and CDR2 from the germline V gene are SGHRS and YFSETQ. The CDR3 is 15 amino acids. V lost 0 bases and J 0 bases, leaving 8 bases between the germline ends. The CDR3 is CASSLVRASTDTQYF. CDR3 coding DNA: TGCGCCAGCAGCTTGGTGCGGGCTAGCACAGATACGCAGTATTTT.